These T cell receptor beta chains were read from a single sample in a study of shared clonotypes between healthy human individuals. Sequencing was performed with immunoSEQ multiplex PCR; in TCRdb, only in-frame clones are kept and a portion is missing. This table has over a million clones, 75% appearing once. Sequencing was carried out using memory CD4+ T cells sorted from blood. The receptors stem from a man younger than 35 in good health. CDR3s include the opening cysteine and the closing phenylalanine or tryptophan. A D gene is named only where the DNA matches it firmly. Only part of the rows carry a size: once, few, many, or a class if the clone is expanded.

>NA|TRBV20-1|TRBJ2-5|NA
CSALAQETQYF
TGCAGTGCCCTAGCCCAAGAGACCCAGTACTTC
>NA|TRBV11-2|TRBJ2-2|NA
CASSLVPGLGTPGELFF
TGTGCCAGCAGTCTGGTTCCGGGACTGGGAACCCCCGGGGAGCTGTTTTTT
>once|TRBV7-9|TRBJ1-2|TRBD1
CASSPGQGGYTF
TGTGCCAGCAGCCCTGGACAGGGTGGCTACACCTTC
>NA|TRBV20-1|TRBJ1-2|TRBD1
CSAGDRLAYTF
TGCAGTGCGGGGGACAGGTTGGCCTACACCTTC
>NA|TRBV5-4|TRBJ2-3|TRBD2
CASSLRLAGVTDTQYF
TGTGCCAGCAGCTTGAGACTAGCGGGGGTCACAGATACGCAGTATTTT
>NA|TRBV5-1|TRBJ2-3|TRBD2
CASGALSGAGTDTQYF
TGCGCCAGCGGGGCCCTTAGCGGGGCTGGGACAGATACGCAGTATTTT
>NA|TRBV4-2|TRBJ2-5|NA
CASSRTFRMGETQYF
TGTGCCAGCAGCCGAACGTTCCGCATGGGGGAGACCCAGTACTTC
>NA|TRBV7-6|TRBJ2-3|NA
CASSFYGPTDTQYF
TGTGCCAGCAGCTTTTACGGGCCCACAGATACGCAGTATTTT
>NA|TRBV13|TRBJ1-1|TRBD1
CASSPGQDRVPNTEAFF
TGTGCCAGCAGCCCAGGACAGGACCGGGTCCCGAACACTGAAGCTTTCTTT
>NA|TRBV7-2|TRBJ2-1|NA
CASSLGGGWTRNEQFF
TGTGCCAGCAGCTTAGGAGGGGGGTGGACGCGTAATGAGCAGTTCTTC
>many|TRBV5-6|TRBJ1-3|NA
CASSLVREEAGNTIYF
TGTGCCAGCAGCTTGGTCAGGGAAGAGGCTGGAAACACCATATATTTT
>NA|TRBV5-1|TRBJ2-7|NA
CASSSGQGEQYF
TGCGCCAGCAGCTCGGGACAAGGGGAGCAGTACTTC
>NA|TRBV28|TRBJ1-5|NA
CASSGPSQPQHF
TGTGCCAGCAGCGGGCCTAGTCAGCCCCAGCATTTT
>once|TRBV18|TRBJ1-6|NA
CASSPGGGPSTPLHF
TGTGCCAGCTCACCCGGGGGGGGCCCCTCCACACCCCTCCACTTT
>NA|TRBV18|TRBJ2-2|NA
CASCAPQHTGELFF
TGTGCCAGCTGTGCTCCTCAGCACACCGGGGAGCTGTTTTTT
>NA|TRBV6-1|TRBJ2-7|TRBD2
CASSVLAGDYEQYF
TGTGCCAGCAGTGTTCTAGCGGGGGACTACGAGCAGTACTTC
>NA|TRBV6-1|TRBJ2-7|TRBD2
CASRSGRGNYEQYF
TGTGCCAGCAGGAGCGGGAGGGGAAACTACGAGCAGTACTTC
>NA|TRBV5-8|TRBJ1-6|NA
CASSLGRRAHNSPLHF
TGTGCCAGCAGCTTGGGGCGGAGGGCCCACAATTCGCCCCTCCACTTT
>NA|TRBV6-1|TRBJ1-3|NA
CASTPGEGGGYF
TGTGCCAGCACCCCCGGGGAGGGGGGGGGATATTTT
>NA|TRBV6-6|TRBJ2-7|TRBD2
CASGGGYEQYF
TGTGCCAGCGGGGGGGGGTACGAGCAGTACTTC
>NA|TRBV11-3|TRBJ2-3|TRBD2
CASSSRTSGSQDTQYF
TGTGCCAGCAGCTCTCGGACTAGCGGGAGTCAAGATACGCAGTATTTT
>NA|TRBV2|TRBJ1-5|NA
CASSEGYSNQPQHF
TGTGCCAGCAGTGAAGGGTATAGCAATCAGCCCCAGCATTTT
>NA|TRBV25-1|TRBJ1-2|NA
CASSEGVGYTF
TGTGCCAGCAGTGAAGGGGTGGGCTACACCTTC
>NA|TRBV9|TRBJ1-1|NA
CASSVEGSRDAEAFF
TGTGCCAGCAGCGTAGAAGGGTCCAGGGACGCTGAAGCTTTCTTT
>NA|TRBV6-1|TRBJ2-3|NA
CASSAQGASTDTQYF
TGTGCCAGCAGTGCTCAGGGAGCTAGCACAGATACGCAGTATTTT
>NA|TRBV7-2|TRBJ2-2|NA
CASSLMGTGELFF
TGTGCCAGCAGCTTAATGGGCACCGGGGAGCTGTTTTTT
>NA|TRBV9|TRBJ2-3|TRBD2
CASSVGAGGSTDTQYF
TGTGCCAGCAGCGTAGGAGCGGGAGGTAGCACAGATACGCAGTATTTT
>few|TRBV29-1|TRBJ1-3|NA
CSVAAGSSGNTIYF
TGCAGCGTTGCCGCGGGATCCTCTGGAAACACCATATATTTT
>NA|TRBV18|TRBJ2-5|NA
CASSVQFQETQYF
TGTGCCAGCTCCGTGCAATTTCAAGAGACCCAGTACTTC